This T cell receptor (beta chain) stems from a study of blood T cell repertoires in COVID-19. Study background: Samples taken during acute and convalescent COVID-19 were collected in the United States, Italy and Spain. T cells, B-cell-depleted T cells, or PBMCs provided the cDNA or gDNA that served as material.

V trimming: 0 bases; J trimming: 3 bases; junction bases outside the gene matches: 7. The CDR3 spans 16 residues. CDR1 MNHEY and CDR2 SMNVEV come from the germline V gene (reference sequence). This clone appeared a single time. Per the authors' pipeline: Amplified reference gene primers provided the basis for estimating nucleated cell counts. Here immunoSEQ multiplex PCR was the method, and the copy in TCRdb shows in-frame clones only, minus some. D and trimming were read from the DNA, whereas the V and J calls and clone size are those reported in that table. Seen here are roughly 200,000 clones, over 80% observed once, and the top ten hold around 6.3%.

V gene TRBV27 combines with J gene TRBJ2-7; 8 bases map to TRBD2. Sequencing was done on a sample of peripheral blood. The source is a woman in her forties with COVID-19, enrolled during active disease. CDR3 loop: CASSLSSGGQLYEQYF. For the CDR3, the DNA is TGTGCCAGCAGTTTATCGAGCGGGGGCCAACTCTACGAGCAGTACTTC.